This T cell receptor (beta chain) originates from a study of technical replicates of blood from a few donors. CDR1 is LGHNA, CDR2 YSLEER, per germline. The ends were cut back, 4 bases at V and 0 bases at J, with 14 bases in the middle. The CDR3 contains 16 residues. This table comes from immunoSEQ multiplex PCR, and its TCRdb copy is limited to in-frame clones, with some not included. The table records more than 65,000 clones, 96% of them present only once. The chain uses TRBV4-3 and TRBJ2-3, with a possible D match to TRBD1 (5 bases). This sequence was found in a human donor in good health. Sequencing was carried out using T cells isolated from PBMCs. CDR3 protein: CASSRTWGRSTDTQYF. CDR3 DNA sequence: TGCGCCAGCAGCCGCACCTGGGGCCGTAGCACAGATACGCAGTATTTT.